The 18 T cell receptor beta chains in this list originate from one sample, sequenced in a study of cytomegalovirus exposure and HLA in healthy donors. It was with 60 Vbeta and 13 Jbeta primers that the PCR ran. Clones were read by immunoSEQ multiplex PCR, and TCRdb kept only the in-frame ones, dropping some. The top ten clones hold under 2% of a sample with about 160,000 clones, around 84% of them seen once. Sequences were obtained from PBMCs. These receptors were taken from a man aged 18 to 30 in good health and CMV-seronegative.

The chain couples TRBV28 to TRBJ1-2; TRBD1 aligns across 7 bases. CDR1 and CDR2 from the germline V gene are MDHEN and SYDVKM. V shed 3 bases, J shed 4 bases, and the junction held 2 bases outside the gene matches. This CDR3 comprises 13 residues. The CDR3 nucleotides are TGTGCCAGCAGTTTTCGGACAGGCTATGGCTACACCTTC. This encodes CASSFRTGYGYTF.

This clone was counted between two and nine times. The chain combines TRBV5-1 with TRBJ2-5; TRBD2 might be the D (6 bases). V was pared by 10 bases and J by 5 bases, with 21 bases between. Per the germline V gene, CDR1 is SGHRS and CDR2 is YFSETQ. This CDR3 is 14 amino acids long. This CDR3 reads CASSGGGGRETQYF. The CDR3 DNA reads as TGCGCCTCCTCGGGTGGGGGAGGTAGGGAGACCCAGTACTTC.

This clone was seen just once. Here the CDR3 reads CASRNDRLGTSGNTIYF. CDR3 sequence (DNA): TGTGCCAGCAGGAACGACAGGTTAGGGACCTCTGGAAACACCATATATTTT. The rearrangement links TRBV7-8 to TRBJ1-3; D may be TRBD1 (6 bases). CDR3 size: 17 residues. CDR1 is SGHVS, CDR2 FQNEAQ, per germline. V shed 6 bases and J shed 0 bases, with 18 bases lying between them.

DNA of the CDR3: TGTGCCAGCCAGGCCGCGAACACTGAAGCTTTCTTT. It encodes CASQAANTEAFF. The V gene is TRBV6-1, the J gene TRBJ1-1; D unclear. Deletions cut 8 bases from V and 1 base from J, with 8 bases between. The germline V gene encodes CDR1 MNHNS and CDR2 SASEGT. The CDR3 totals 12 residues.

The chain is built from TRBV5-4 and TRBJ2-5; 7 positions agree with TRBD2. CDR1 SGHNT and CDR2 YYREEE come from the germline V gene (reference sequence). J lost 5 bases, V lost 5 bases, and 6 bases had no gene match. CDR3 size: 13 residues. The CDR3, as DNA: TGTGCCAGCAGAGCGGGGACTGAGGAGACCCAGTACTTC. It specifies CASRAGTEETQYF.

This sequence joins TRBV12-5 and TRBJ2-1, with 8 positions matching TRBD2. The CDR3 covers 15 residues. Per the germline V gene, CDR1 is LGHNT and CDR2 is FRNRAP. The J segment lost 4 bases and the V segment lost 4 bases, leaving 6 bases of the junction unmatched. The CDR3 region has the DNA TGTGCTAGTGGTTCAGGAGCGGGAGTATACAATGAGCAGTTCTTC. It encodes CASGSGAGVYNEQFF.

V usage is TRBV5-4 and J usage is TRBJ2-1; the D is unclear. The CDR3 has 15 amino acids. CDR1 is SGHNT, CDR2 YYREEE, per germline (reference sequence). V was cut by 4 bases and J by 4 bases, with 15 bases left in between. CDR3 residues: CASSLGPPGYNEQFF. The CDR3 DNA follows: TGTGCCAGCAGCCTCGGTCCTCCCGGTTACAATGAGCAGTTCTTC. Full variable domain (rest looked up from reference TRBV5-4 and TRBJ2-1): ETGVTQSPTHLIKTRGQQVTLRCSSQSGHNTVSWYQQALGQGPQFIFQYYREEENGRGNFPPRFSGLQFPNYSSELNVNALELDDSALYLCASSLGPPGYNEQFFGPGTRLTVL.

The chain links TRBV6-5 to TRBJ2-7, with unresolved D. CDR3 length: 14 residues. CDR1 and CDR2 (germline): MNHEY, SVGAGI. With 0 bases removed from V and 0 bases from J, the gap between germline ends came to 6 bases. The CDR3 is CASSYSADSYEQYF. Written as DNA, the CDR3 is TGTGCCAGCAGTTACTCGGCGGACTCCTACGAGCAGTACTTC.

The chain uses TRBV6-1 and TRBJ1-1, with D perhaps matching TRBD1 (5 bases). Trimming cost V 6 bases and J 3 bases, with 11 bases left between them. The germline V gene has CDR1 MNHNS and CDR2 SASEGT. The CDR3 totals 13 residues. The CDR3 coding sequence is TGTGCCAGCAGACGGGGGAGGGACACTGAAGCTTTCTTT. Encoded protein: CASRRGRDTEAFF.

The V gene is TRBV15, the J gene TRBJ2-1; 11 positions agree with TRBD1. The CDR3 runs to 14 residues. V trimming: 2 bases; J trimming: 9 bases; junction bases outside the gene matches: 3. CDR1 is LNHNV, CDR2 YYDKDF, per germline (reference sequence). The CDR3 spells CATSRTGTGGEQFF. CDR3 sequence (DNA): TGTGCCACCAGCAGAACCGGGACAGGGGGTGAGCAGTTCTTC.

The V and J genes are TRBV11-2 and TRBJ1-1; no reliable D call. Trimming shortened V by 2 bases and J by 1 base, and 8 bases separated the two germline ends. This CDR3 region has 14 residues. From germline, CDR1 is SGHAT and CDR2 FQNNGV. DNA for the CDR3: TGTGCCAGCAGCTTATCTCGGGGGAACACTGAAGCTTTCTTT. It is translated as CASSLSRGNTEAFF.

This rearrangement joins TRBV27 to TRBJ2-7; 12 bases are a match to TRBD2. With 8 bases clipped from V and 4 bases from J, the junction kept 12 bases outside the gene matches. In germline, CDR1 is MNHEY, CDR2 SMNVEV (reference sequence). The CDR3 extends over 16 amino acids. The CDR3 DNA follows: TGTGCCAGCGCTGGACTAGCGGGGCCCCATGTTTACGAGCAGTACTTC. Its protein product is CASAGLAGPHVYEQYF.

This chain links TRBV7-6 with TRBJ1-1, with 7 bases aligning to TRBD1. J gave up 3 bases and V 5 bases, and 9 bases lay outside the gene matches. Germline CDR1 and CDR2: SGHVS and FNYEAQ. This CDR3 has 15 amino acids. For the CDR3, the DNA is TGTGCCAGCAGCCTTATCCGAACAGGGGACACTGAAGCTTTCTTT. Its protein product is CASSLIRTGDTEAFF.

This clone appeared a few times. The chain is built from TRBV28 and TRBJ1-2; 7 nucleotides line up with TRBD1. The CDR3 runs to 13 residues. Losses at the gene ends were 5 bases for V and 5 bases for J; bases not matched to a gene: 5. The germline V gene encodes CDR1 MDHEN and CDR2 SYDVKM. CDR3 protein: CASSIPTGYGYTF. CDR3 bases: TGTGCCAGCAGTATCCCGACAGGGTATGGCTACACCTTC.

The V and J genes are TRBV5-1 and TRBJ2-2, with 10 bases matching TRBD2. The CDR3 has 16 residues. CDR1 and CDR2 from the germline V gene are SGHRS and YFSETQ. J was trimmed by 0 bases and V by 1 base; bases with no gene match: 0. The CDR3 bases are TGCGCCAGCAGCTTGACTAGCGGGGCGAACACCGGGGAGCTGTTTTTT. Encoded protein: CASSLTSGANTGELFF.

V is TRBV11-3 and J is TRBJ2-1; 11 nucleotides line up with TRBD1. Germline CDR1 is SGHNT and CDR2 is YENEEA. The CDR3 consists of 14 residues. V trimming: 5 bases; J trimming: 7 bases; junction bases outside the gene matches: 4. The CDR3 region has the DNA TGTGCCAGCAGCCCCGGGACAGGGGGAAATGAGCAGTTCTTC. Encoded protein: CASSPGTGGNEQFF.

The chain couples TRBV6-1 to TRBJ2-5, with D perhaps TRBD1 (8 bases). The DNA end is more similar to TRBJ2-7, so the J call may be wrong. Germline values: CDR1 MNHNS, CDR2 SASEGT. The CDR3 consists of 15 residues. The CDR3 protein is CASRVGQAGAYEQYF. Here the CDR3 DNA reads TGTGCCAGCAGGGTGGGACAGGCGGGGGCCTACGAGCAGTACTTC.

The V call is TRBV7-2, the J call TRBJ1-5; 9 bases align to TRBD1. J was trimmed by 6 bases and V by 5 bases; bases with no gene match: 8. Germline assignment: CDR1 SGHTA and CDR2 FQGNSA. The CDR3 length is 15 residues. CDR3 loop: CASSLLRDRVQPQHF. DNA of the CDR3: TGTGCCAGCAGCCTCCTCCGGGACAGGGTTCAGCCCCAGCATTTT.